The rows below give T cell receptor beta chains drawn from one sample of a study of control samples from healthy donors and cancer patients. Using immunoSEQ multiplex PCR, the repertoire was profiled, and TCRdb retains in-frame clones only, with some absent. Of approximately 46,000 clones in the sample, about 87% are singletons; the top ten hold 10%. The sequencing input was PBMCs. Receptors originate from an older woman with lung cancer. The CDR3 runs from the conserved cysteine through the conserved F or W. A D gene is named only where the DNA matches it firmly. Part of the rows lack a size; the others show once, few, many or a class for expanded clones.

cdr3_length	v_call	d_call	j_call	clone_size	cdr3_nt	cdr3_aa
15	TRBV5-1	NA	TRBJ2-1	NA	TGCGCCAGCAGCTTGGTGGGGGATTCCTACAATGAGCAGTTCTTC	CASSLVGDSYNEQFF
15	TRBV9	TRBD1	TRBJ1-6	NA	TGTGCCAGCAGCCACGATGGGACAGTTAATTCACCCCTCCACTTT	CASSHDGTVNSPLHF
13	TRBV13	NA	TRBJ1-3	NA	TGTGCCAGCAGCCCCGACTCTGGAAACACCATATATTTT	CASSPDSGNTIYF
14	TRBV28	NA	TRBJ2-1	NA	TGTGCCAGCAGTTTACCGGGAGACTACAATGAGCAGTTCTTC	CASSLPGDYNEQFF
13	TRBV12-3/TRBV12-4	NA	TRBJ1-6	medium-sized	TGTGCCAGCAGTTTAGACCCTAGGTCACCCCTCCACTTT	CASSLDPRSPLHF
14	TRBV19	TRBD2	TRBJ2-7	NA	TGTGCCAGTAGTATAACGGCGGGAGATGACGAGCAGTACTTC	CASSITAGDDEQYF
14	TRBV2	NA	TRBJ2-3	NA	TGTGCCAGCAGTGGGGACGGCAGCACAGATACGCAGTATTTT	CASSGDGSTDTQYF
15	TRBV6-6	TRBD1	TRBJ2-7	NA	TGTGCCAGCACTCCCCGACAGGGGGCGGCCTACGAGCAGTACTTC	CASTPRQGAAYEQYF
14	TRBV7-2	NA	TRBJ1-3	NA	TGTGCCAGCAGCCTGAGGGGCTCTGGAAACACCATATATTTT	CASSLRGSGNTIYF
16	TRBV3-1/TRBV3-2	NA	TRBJ1-1	NA	TGTGCCAGCAGCCAAGCAACGACCGTCTTCAACACTGAAGCTTTCTTT	CASSQATTVFNTEAFF
14	TRBV2	NA	TRBJ1-2	NA	TGTGCCAGCCACGAGCGAGTGAGGGACTATGGCTACACCTTC	CASHERVRDYGYTF
16	TRBV11-3	TRBD1	TRBJ2-5	NA	TGTGCCAGCAGCTTAGAAGGGGGCAGGGTCCAAGAGACCCAGTACTTC	CASSLEGGRVQETQYF
13	TRBV7-6	NA	TRBJ2-3	NA	TGTGCCAGCAGCTTGGCAGGGGCGGATACGCAGTATTTT	CASSLAGADTQYF
13	TRBV10-3	TRBD1	TRBJ1-2	NA	TGTGCCATCAGAGACAGGGGGGACTATGGCTACACCTTC	CAIRDRGDYGYTF
14	TRBV7-9	TRBD1	TRBJ2-7	NA	TGTGCCAGCAGCCCTGGGACAGGGAGGTACGAGCAGTACTTC	CASSPGTGRYEQYF
13	TRBV7-7	NA	TRBJ2-7	NA	TGTGCCAGCAGCTTAGTCAGGGGCTACGAGCAGTACTTC	CASSLVRGYEQYF
12	TRBV19	NA	TRBJ2-4	NA	TGTGCCAGTAGTGACCGGGACCGGAGTCAGTACTTC	CASSDRDRSQYF
13	TRBV7-3	NA	TRBJ1-1	NA	TGTGCCAGCAGCTCCGGACGGAACACTGAAGCTTTCTTT	CASSSGRNTEAFF
15	TRBV5-1	NA	TRBJ2-7	NA	TGCGCCAGCAGCTTGGCCCTAGGGATAACCTACGAGCAGTACTTC	CASSLALGITYEQYF
14	TRBV7-9	NA	TRBJ2-7	NA	TGTGCCAGCAGCTTATCCGACCGGGCCTACGAGCAGTACTTC	CASSLSDRAYEQYF
13	TRBV19	TRBD2	TRBJ2-7	NA	TGTGCCAGTAGTATTCCGGGGGGGTACGAGCAGTACTTC	CASSIPGGYEQYF
15	TRBV30	TRBD1	TRBJ1-3	NA	TGTGCCTGGAACCCTCTCAGGGGGTACGGAAACACCATATATTTT	CAWNPLRGYGNTIYF
14	TRBV5-1	NA	TRBJ2-2	NA	TGCGCCAGCAGCCCGGGAGCCTCCACCGGGGAGCTGTTTTTT	CASSPGASTGELFF
15	TRBV5-4	TRBD2	TRBJ2-1	NA	TGTGCCAGCCGTGAGCGGGAAACGTCCTACAATGAGCAGTTCTTC	CASRERETSYNEQFF
20	TRBV7-9	TRBD1	TRBJ1-1	NA	TGTGCCAGCACCATATTAGGGATCGGGGGACAGGGGGCTGAGGACACTGAAGCTTTCTTT	CASTILGIGGQGAEDTEAFF
16	TRBV9	TRBD1	TRBJ2-7	NA	TGTGCCAGCAGCGTAGTCCCCGGACAGGGGGTATACGAGCAGTACTTC	CASSVVPGQGVYEQYF
12	TRBV28	NA	TRBJ2-1	NA	TGTGCCAGCAGTTCGCCGACCAATGAGCAGTTCTTC	CASSSPTNEQFF
13	TRBV10-1	NA	TRBJ1-2	NA	TGCGCCAGCAGTGAGCGGGCAGACTATGGCTACACCTTC	CASSERADYGYTF
15	TRBV5-1	TRBD2	TRBJ2-1	NA	TGCGCCAGCAGCTTGGAGGGGACTAAAGAGAATGAGCAGTTCTTC	CASSLEGTKENEQFF
14	TRBV7-9	NA	TRBJ1-1	once	TGTGCCAGCAGCCTCCGGGACGGCAACACTGAAGCTTTCTTT	CASSLRDGNTEAFF
15	TRBV7-2	TRBD1	TRBJ1-1	NA	TGTGCCAGCAGCTTAATTGTCAGGGGGGGCACTGAAGCTTTCTTT	CASSLIVRGGTEAFF
15	TRBV19	TRBD1	TRBJ2-3	once	TGTGCCAGTAGGTCCCGGGACAGCGAGTTGTATACGCAGTATTTT	CASRSRDSELYTQYF
14	TRBV7-2	NA	TRBJ1-1	NA	TGTGCCAGCAGCTACCATGGGTTGAACACTGAAGCTTTCTTT	CASSYHGLNTEAFF
14	TRBV11-2	NA	TRBJ1-1	NA	TGTGCCAGCAGGGGGAACAGGGAAAACACTGAAGCTTTCTTT	CASRGNRENTEAFF
13	TRBV9	NA	TRBJ2-7	NA	TGTGCCAGCAGCGTAGCTGAAGGCTACGAGCAGTACTTC	CASSVAEGYEQYF
14	TRBV7-2	TRBD1	TRBJ1-2	NA	TGTGCCAGCAGCTTAGGACAGGGGGTTAAAGGCTACACCTTC	CASSLGQGVKGYTF
12	TRBV12-3/TRBV12-4	NA	TRBJ2-7	NA	TGTGCCAGCGCAGGTCAGACCTACGAGCAGTACTTC	CASAGQTYEQYF
17	TRBV28	NA	TRBJ1-2	NA	TGTGCCAGCAGTCCTGGGCGGGCCGGCAAGCTATCCTATGGCTACACCTTC	CASSPGRAGKLSYGYTF
14	TRBV25-1	TRBD1	TRBJ1-4	NA	TGTGCCAGCAGTACCGACAGGGGAAATGAAAAACTGTTTTTT	CASSTDRGNEKLFF
17	TRBV4-3	NA	TRBJ2-3	NA	TGCGCCAGCAGCCAAGACCGCAGGGGATGGGGCACAGATACGCAGTATTTT	CASSQDRRGWGTDTQYF
13	TRBV6-1	NA	TRBJ1-2	NA	TGTGCCAGCAGTGACGACAGTTACTATGGCTACACCTTC	CASSDDSYYGYTF
15	TRBV6-2/TRBV6-3	TRBD2	TRBJ2-7	NA	TGTGCCAGCAGTGACTTAGCGGGAGATTCCTACGAGCAGTACTTC	CASSDLAGDSYEQYF
13	TRBV6-2/TRBV6-3	TRBD2	TRBJ2-7	NA	TGTGCCAGCAGTTACGGGACTAGGAGGGAGCAGTACTTC	CASSYGTRREQYF
15	TRBV2	NA	TRBJ2-5	NA	TGTGCCAGCAGGCGTAGGGACGGTAGGCAAGAGACCCAGTACTTC	CASRRRDGRQETQYF
13	TRBV27	NA	TRBJ2-1	once	TGTGCCAGCAGTTTAGGGAGGTACAATGAGCAGTTCTTC	CASSLGRYNEQFF
15	TRBV19	NA	TRBJ2-2	NA	TGTGCCAGTAGTATAGTACCTTGGGGTCCCGGGGAGCTGTTTTTT	CASSIVPWGPGELFF
12	TRBV28	NA	TRBJ2-7	NA	TGTGCCAGCAGGCCGACAGGATACGAGCAGTACTTC	CASRPTGYEQYF
14	TRBV19	NA	TRBJ1-1	NA	TGTGCCAGTAAACCCCCGGGGGGTATTACTGAAGCTTTCTTT	CASKPPGGITEAFF
13	TRBV9	NA	TRBJ2-3	NA	TGTGCCAGCGGGGGACTGCCCGGAGATACGCAGTATTTT	CASGGLPGDTQYF
12	TRBV5-6	NA	TRBJ1-1	NA	TGTGCCAGCAGCCGCCTCCGGGCTGAAGCTTTCTTT	CASSRLRAEAFF
15	TRBV18	NA	TRBJ1-2	NA	TGTGCCAGCTCACCACTTGACAGGCCCGTCTATGGCTACACCTTC	CASSPLDRPVYGYTF
13	TRBV28	NA	TRBJ2-5	NA	TGTGCCAGCAGTTCGGGCCGGACCGAGACCCAGTACTTC	CASSSGRTETQYF
12	TRBV5-1	NA	TRBJ1-2	NA	TGCGCCAGCAGCTTGATGGGGGACGGCTACACCTTC	CASSLMGDGYTF
14	TRBV24-1	NA	TRBJ2-2	NA	TGTGCCACCAGTGATTTCTTTAACACCGGGGAGCTGTTTTTT	CATSDFFNTGELFF
15	TRBV7-7	TRBD1	TRBJ2-5	few	TGTGCCAGCAGCCCGAACACAGGGGGCCGAGAGACCCAGTACTTC	CASSPNTGGRETQYF
13	TRBV10-2	NA	TRBJ1-6	NA	TGCGCCAGCACAGGCCAATTAGATTCACCCCTCCACTTT	CASTGQLDSPLHF
13	TRBV19	NA	TRBJ1-5	NA	TGTGCCAGTAGTACAGGGGACAATCAGCCCCAGCATTTT	CASSTGDNQPQHF
19	TRBV30	TRBD2	TRBJ2-3	once	TGTGCCTGGAGTGTACCCGTCGGCGGGAGCAGAGTTAGCACAGATACGCAGTATTTT	CAWSVPVGGSRVSTDTQYF
15	TRBV3-1/TRBV3-2	TRBD2	TRBJ2-1	NA	TGTGCCAGCAGCCGGACTAGCGGTTCCTACAATGAGCAGTTCTTC	CASSRTSGSYNEQFF
14	TRBV7-9	NA	TRBJ2-7	NA	TGTGCCAGCAGCCGGGGACTCAAGTCCTACGAGCAGTACTTC	CASSRGLKSYEQYF